The next 21 T cell receptor beta chains were all read from a single sample in a study of beta chain features in type 1 diabetes. Findings and caveats of the study: Within each of all four CD4+ subsets, Type 1 diabetes patients had TCRB CDR3s that were moderately but significantly shorter.

These receptors' targets are unknown. Expressed TCRB transcripts got sequenced, as all isolated RNA was reverse transcribed. TCRdb keeps only in-frame clones here, not all; method: immunoSEQ multiplex PCR. The sample lists 680,000 or so clones, about an eighth occurring once. The sample taken for sequencing was naive CD4+ T cells from blood. Receptors were obtained from a man in his late teens or twenties with type 1 diabetes.

The chain carries TRBV10-3 and TRBJ2-2, with D unclear. Germline-derived CDR1 and CDR2 are ENHRY and SYGVKD. V lost 5 bases and J lost 6, with 10 bases in between. The CDR3 is 13 amino acids. The CDR3 DNA reads TGTGCCATCAGTTCTAGGGTTCCCGGGGAGCTGTTTTTT. Translated, it gives CAISSRVPGELFF.

This chain links TRBV7-9 with TRBJ2-4; D perhaps matches TRBD1 (6 bases). From germline, CDR1 is SEHNR and CDR2 FQNEAQ (reference sequence). V lost 5 bases to trimming and J lost 0 bases, with 14 bases between them. The CDR3 runs 16 residues. The CDR3: CASSKTPGVAKNIQYF. DNA of the CDR3: TGTGCCAGCAGCAAAACGCCAGGGGTAGCCAAAAACATTCAGTACTTC.

The chain has TRBV14 and TRBJ2-5; D unclear. The CDR3 covers 11 residues. V gave up 8 bases and J gave up 8 bases, with 12 bases separating them. In germline, CDR1 is SGHDN, CDR2 FVKESK. The CDR3 region is CASAAFDTQYF. DNA of the CDR3: TGTGCCAGCGCCGCGTTTGATACCCAGTACTTC.

This chain joins TRBV2 and TRBJ2-1; 8 bases align to TRBD1. Per the germline V gene, CDR1 is SNHLY and CDR2 is FYNNEI. V dropped 7 bases and J dropped 4; count of bases not matched to a gene: 6. This CDR3 spans 14 amino acids. CDR3 nucleotides: TGTGCCAGCATGTTCGGGACAGGATACAATGAGCAGTTCTTC. This codes for CASMFGTGYNEQFF.

In DNA form, the CDR3 reads TGTGCCAGCAGCTTCCCCGGGACCTTGGTGGCCCAGTACTTC. Protein: CASSFPGTLVAQYF. This chain links TRBV11-2 with TRBJ2-5; either TRBD1 or TRBD2 may supply D (5 bases each). Germline-derived CDR1 and CDR2 are SGHAT and FQNNGV. V shed 3 bases and J shed 9 bases, with 17 bases lying between them. The CDR3 has 14 residues.

This clone was found a few times. The V call is TRBV5-1, the J call TRBJ2-2; perhaps TRBD1 as D (5 bases). V lost 0 bases, J lost 4 bases, and 13 bases lay in between. Looked up from germline, CDR1 is SGHRS and CDR2 is YFSETQ. The CDR3 covers 16 residues. The CDR3 bases are TGCGCCAGCAGCTTGGCCCCGACAGTAAGCACCGGGGAGCTGTTTTTT. Amino acid sequence: CASSLAPTVSTGELFF.

This clone was seen only once. Within the sample, other DNA sequences also encode this same CDR3. The chain couples TRBV30 to TRBJ1-1; no reliable D call. The CDR3 is made up of 14 amino acids. V was cut by 0 bases and J by 2 bases, with 10 bases left in between. Germline CDR1 reads GTSNPN; CDR2 reads SVGIG (reference sequence). CDR3: CAWSVRRGNTEAFF. CDR3 sequence (DNA): TGTGCCTGGAGTGTACGGAGAGGTAACACTGAAGCTTTCTTT.

This chain uses TRBV7-9 with TRBJ1-4, with 8 bases lining up with TRBD1. The CDR3 covers 15 residues. Trimming took 5 bases from V and 5 from J; bases not matched to a gene: 7. CDR1 is SEHNR, CDR2 FQNEAQ, per germline (reference sequence). The CDR3 DNA reads TGTGCCAGCAGCCCAAGGACAGGGCTAAATGAAAAACTGTTTTTT. It yields the protein CASSPRTGLNEKLFF.

V is TRBV10-1 and J is TRBJ2-1, with 10 bases identical to TRBD2. The CDR3 has 15 residues. The germline V gene has CDR1 WNHNN and CDR2 SYGVQD (reference sequence). Trimming removed 2 bases from V and 8 bases from J; junction bases left unmatched: 6. In nucleotides, the CDR3 is TGCGCCAGCAGTGAGGGAGCGGGGGGGGTCTATGAGCAGTTCTTC. As protein: CASSEGAGGVYEQFF.

This clone has a handful of counts. The CDR3 sequence: CASSEGTRTETQYF. CDR3 sequence (DNA): TGCGCCAGCAGTGAAGGGACTAGGACGGAGACCCAGTACTTC. The rearrangement joins TRBV10-1 to TRBJ2-5; 8 nucleotides line up with TRBD2. With V trimmed by 3 bases and J by 5 bases, 5 bases remained unmatched. Germline assignment: CDR1 WNHNN and CDR2 SYGVQD (reference sequence). The CDR3 has 14 residues.

The chain is built from TRBV5-7 and TRBJ2-7; a weak D match, TRBD2 (7 bases). TRBV5-7 has ORF status, its function being uncertain. V dropped 8 bases and J dropped 0 bases, with 9 bases sitting between them. CDR3 length: 12 amino acids. CDR3 DNA sequence: TGTGCCAGGAGGGGGGGCTCCTACGAGCAGTACTTC. Translated: CARRGGSYEQYF.

The chain is built from TRBV30 and TRBJ1-2; no definite D call. The germline CDR1 and CDR2 sequences are GTSNPN and SVGIG (reference sequence). The CDR3 runs to 13 residues. Trimming took off 3 bases at V and 10 bases at J, with 18 bases between the two ends. In nucleotides, the CDR3 is TGTGCCTGGAGATCCCCCGGCCGTGCGGACTACACCTTC. Translated, it gives CAWRSPGRADYTF.

A few counts support this clone. The chain has TRBV18 and TRBJ1-6; D not certain. The V gene's germline CDR1 is KGHSH and CDR2 LQKENI. Trimming cost V 2 bases and J 5 bases, with 4 bases left between them. CDR3 length: 13 amino acids. CDR3 sequence (DNA): TGTGCCAGCTCACCAGCGGATAATTCACCCCTCCACTTT. It is translated as CASSPADNSPLHF. The whole variable domain, remainder taken from reference TRBV18 and TRBJ1-6, is NAGVMQNPRHLVRRRGQEARLRCSPMKGHSHVYWYRQLPEEGLKFMVYLQKENIIDESGMPKERFSAEFPKEGPSILRIQQVVRGDSAAYFCASSPADNSPLHFGNGTRLTVT.

The chain carries TRBV30 and TRBJ2-2; D call uncertain. V gave up 3 bases and J gave up 5 bases, with 4 bases separating them. Germline V gene lookup returns CDR1 GTSNPN and CDR2 SVGIG (reference sequence). The CDR3 consists of 11 residues. In nucleotides, the CDR3 is TGTGCCTGGAGCCAGACCGGGGAGCTGTTTTTT. It encodes CAWSQTGELFF.

CDR3 loop: CASSRSLGFGTANTEAFF. The CDR3 region has the DNA TGTGCCAGCTCACGGAGTTTGGGTTTTGGGACAGCGAACACTGAAGCTTTCTTT. This sequence joins TRBV18 and TRBJ1-1; 7 bases line up with TRBD1. This CDR3 is 18 amino acids long. Trimming took 4 bases from V and 1 from J; bases not matched to a gene: 15. CDR1 is KGHSH, CDR2 LQKENI, per germline.

The sample holds a few counts of this clone. This chain connects TRBV6-1 to TRBJ1-2, with 8 bases matching TRBD1. Per the germline V gene, CDR1 is MNHNS and CDR2 is SASEGT. V gave up 4 bases and J gave up 6 bases; unmatched junction bases: 1. This CDR3 contains 12 residues. The DNA for the CDR3 is TGTGCCAGCAGTGGACAGGGGAATGGCTACACCTTC. This translates into CASSGQGNGYTF.

The table lists this clone with a few counts. V and J are TRBV6-5 and TRBJ2-5; D may be TRBD1 or TRBD2 (6 bases each). CDR1 and CDR2 from the germline V gene are MNHEY and SVGAGI. V was pared by 6 bases and J by 1 base, with 12 bases between. The CDR3 loop spans 14 amino acids. CDR3 sequence (DNA): TGTGCCAGCAGGGCATCGGGGGCCCAAGAGACCCAGTACTTC. This codes for CASRASGAQETQYF.

The genes are TRBV7-2 and TRBJ2-3; a weak D match, TRBD2 (5 bases). The CDR3 length is 13 residues. The V end was cut by 6 bases, the J end by 4 bases, with 11 bases between. Germline CDR1 is SGHTA and CDR2 is FQGNSA. The CDR3 is CASSWTLSDTQYF. The CDR3 DNA is TGTGCCAGCAGTTGGACTCTATCAGATACGCAGTATTTT.

The genes are TRBV27 and TRBJ2-2, with TRBD2 as a possible D gene (6 bases). Germline CDR1 and CDR2: MNHEY and SMNVEV (reference sequence). The CDR3 spans 13 residues. V lost 5 bases to trimming and J lost 6 bases, with 10 bases between them. The CDR3 DNA follows: TGTGCCAGCAGTACGGGAGCCTCCGGGGAGCTGTTTTTT. It is translated as CASSTGASGELFF.

This clone was seen a handful of times. The chain combines TRBV5-6 with TRBJ2-3, with no clear D. In germline, CDR1 is SGHDT, CDR2 YYEEEE. The CDR3 sequence is 11 residues long. The germline V and J ends were trimmed by 1 base and 7 bases, with 4 bases remaining between them. CDR3 DNA: TGTGCCAGCAGCTTGTACAATACGCAGTATTTT. Amino acids: CASSLYNTQYF.

V is TRBV6-5 and J is TRBJ1-4, with 7 bases fitting TRBD1. The CDR3 sequence is 14 residues long. Germline-derived CDR1 and CDR2 are MNHEY and SVGAGI. V was pared by 7 bases and J by 5 bases, with 7 bases of the junction left unmatched. This CDR3 is CASTKTGRNEKLFF. As DNA, the CDR3 is TGTGCCAGCACCAAGACAGGGAGAAATGAAAAACTGTTTTTT.